A selection of T cell receptor beta chains follows, all from one sample in a study of blood T cell repertoires in COVID-19. Libraries were prepared by immunoSEQ multiplex PCR; TCRdb keeps only in-frame clonotypes and omits some of them. The sample lists about 160,000 clones; about 83% were seen once. The sequenced material came from peripheral blood. These receptors all stem from a middle-aged man who had recovered from COVID-19. The conserved cysteine and the conserved F or W are not part of the CDR3 here.

V	J	CDR3
TRBV3-1/TRBV3-2	TRBJ1-1	ASSHSFGREIEAF
TRBV28	TRBJ2-3	ASRTPDTQY
TRBV6-2/TRBV6-3	TRBJ2-3	ASSFSGSTDTQY
TRBV7-6	TRBJ2-3	ASAPWSGRTDTQY
TRBV4-3	TRBJ2-2	ASSQEADRETGELF
TRBV30	TRBJ1-2	AWRGQGEGYT
TRBV5-4	TRBJ2-3	ASSFAGERRQY
TRBV7-8	TRBJ1-1	ASSPYIGQGALPSGFLDTEAF
TRBV6-5	TRBJ2-1	ASSPTQTRYNEQF
TRBV6-5	TRBJ2-3	ASSRTGNTQY
TRBV5-8	TRBJ2-4	ASSFARADKNIQY
TRBV29-1	TRBJ2-2	SVIPRDRGNTGELF
TRBV27	TRBJ2-2	ASRWDSNTGELF
TRBV6-1	TRBJ2-7	ASSESGGSSYEQY
TRBV27	TRBJ2-1	ASSTGAIESYNEQF
TRBV5-6	TRBJ1-3	ASSFGSSGNTIY
TRBV28	TRBJ1-2	ASSLSRYGYT
TRBV7-6	TRBJ1-2	ASSLFWPGFSGRGVSGYT
TRBV29-1	TRBJ2-5	SVVGSSGETQY
TRBV28	TRBJ2-7	ASISGGRREQY
TRBV9	TRBJ2-5	ASSVGGTSGVETQY
TRBV3-1/TRBV3-2	TRBJ2-7	ASSRPGGGSYEQY
TRBV11-3	TRBJ1-1	ASSLGAGPPDTEAF
TRBV30	TRBJ1-1	AWRIGTGTTNTEAF
TRBV7-3	TRBJ2-3	ASSLSPGADTQY
TRBV6-2/TRBV6-3	TRBJ2-4	ASSYSLQGKNIQY
TRBV21-1	TRBJ2-2	ASSKHYGIAGAGELF
TRBV3-1/TRBV3-2	TRBJ1-2	ASSQDSLLSTSVYT
TRBV4-1	TRBJ2-2	ASKQEGGPNTGELF
TRBV18	TRBJ1-2	ASSPPRTANYGYT
TRBV5-5	TRBJ1-2	ASSLAGTGVYYGYT
TRBV4-3	TRBJ1-5	ASSQDRTGGNQPQH
TRBV6-2/TRBV6-3	TRBJ1-2	ASSYSRQSGYT